What follows describes a single T cell receptor (beta chain). Its antigen is unidentified. From germline, CDR1 is ENHRY and CDR2 SYGVKD. The CDR3 totals 18 residues. Trimming at V came to 2 bases and at J to 1 base, leaving 9 bases not matched to a gene. This sample was taken from a study of cytomegalovirus exposure and HLA in healthy donors. In the PCR, 60 Vbeta and 13 Jbeta primers were used. Study processing details: Per a later analysis, the number of unique TCR beta chains was some 75 million, of which roughly 9.9 million were shared. TCRdb keeps only in-frame clones here, not all; method: immunoSEQ multiplex PCR. V and J calls and clone size are copied from that table; D and trimming were computed from the DNA. The sample carries some 98,000 clones, 9.4% recorded once. Findings and limits, study-wide: Previously analyzed data showed that most TCR beta V segments were productive at a frequency of about 87% or about 30%. The likely origin of a cluster of highly shared sequence variants was a sequencing artifact. Later on, an analysis found that several of the most significant clusters appeared to be linked to common viral pathogens, which included parvovirus B19.

V and J are TRBV10-3 and TRBJ2-3, with 10 bases identical to TRBD2. The sample was PBMCs. The receptor's source is a man over 45 in good health and CMV-seropositive. The DNA for the CDR3 is TGTGCCATCAGTGAGAGACCTAGCGGGAGAGAAGGCACAGATACGCAGTATTTT. It translates to CAISERPSGREGTDTQYF.